This section outlines one TCR beta chain sequence together with its context. Its cognate antigen is unknown. The junction departs from germline at one end; a sequencing error may be responsible. The data were taken from a study of cytomegalovirus exposure and HLA in healthy donors. Findings and caveats of the study: Some 16,000 TCR beta sequences were associated with HLA alleles at 0.05 false discovery rate in a later analysis. A later analysis reportedly found that, within productive TCRs, an Asian-associated ancestry cluster had fewer N-insertions than the mean observed across the approximately 600 donors.

13 Jbeta primers and 60 Vbeta primers were used for the PCR. The repertoire was sequenced with immunoSEQ multiplex PCR; TCRdb's copy has only in-frame clones and lacks some. Of under 200,000 clones listed, roughly 75% are singletons. The CDR3 loop spans 16 amino acids. Germline CDR1 is SEHNR and CDR2 is FQNEAQ (reference sequence). This clonotype originated in a woman aged 45-65 years in good health and CMV-seropositive. Sequenced: PBMCs. This chain joins TRBV7-9 and TRBJ1-2; possibly TRBD1 for D (5 bases). Here the CDR3 DNA reads TGTTCCAGCAGTCGAGAGGACATCGAAGATATCTATGGCTACACCTTC. Translation gives CSSSREDIEDIYGYTF. Variable domain in full (rest from reference TRBV7-9 and TRBJ1-2): DTGVSQNPRHKITKRGQNVTFRCDPISEHNRLYWYRQTLGQGPEFLTYFQNEAQLEKSRLLSDRFSAERPKGSFSTLEIQRTEQGDSAMYLCSSSREDIEDIYGYTFGSGTRLTVV.